This T cell receptor (beta chain) was sequenced for a study of cytomegalovirus exposure and HLA in healthy donors. Findings of the study overall: An assumption of roughly uniform sequencing depth across donors underlay the presence/absence analyses.

This clone was detected only once. Its antigen is currently unknown. CDR1 PRHDT and CDR2 FYEKMQ come from the germline V gene (reference sequence). The CDR3 has 13 residues. The V gene lost 1 base and the J gene lost 5 bases, with 8 bases spanning the gap. A multiplex PCR was run with 60 Vbeta primers and 13 Jbeta primers. Profiling relied on immunoSEQ multiplex PCR, and the TCRdb table lists in-frame clones only, not all of them. The sample lists some 200,000 clones; 82% were seen once. This TCR derives from a boy aged 2 to 10 in good health and CMV-seronegative. The specimen was PBMCs. The V and J genes are TRBV13 and TRBJ2-5, with D tentatively TRBD2 (5 bases). CDR3 loop: CASSLARRETQYF. As DNA, the CDR3 is TGTGCCAGCAGCTTAGCTAGGAGGGAGACCCAGTACTTC.